A single T cell receptor (beta chain) is shown here with its context. Germline-derived CDR1 and CDR2 are SGHDT and YYEEEE. The CDR3 is made up of 17 amino acids. Deletions cut 0 bases from V and 0 bases from J, with 15 bases between. This sample's time point: cycle 4 day 1 (C4D1), after around six weeks of nivolumab. All patients relapsed after autologous stem cell transplantation, and brentuximab vedotin exposure varied. Libraries were prepared by immunoSEQ multiplex PCR; TCRdb keeps only in-frame clonotypes and omits some of them. Of under 25,000 clones listed, roughly 77% were seen once; the top ten hold approximately 23%. This specimen comes from a study of PD-1 blockade in classical Hodgkin lymphoma. Study details: It was nivolumab at 3 mg/kg, given intravenously every 2 weeks, that patients received.

The chain joins TRBV5-6 to TRBJ1-1; D is unresolved. This clonotype originated in a human donor with classical Hodgkin lymphoma. The input for sequencing was peripheral blood mononuclear cells (PBMCs), taken before the fourth cycle of nivolumab. The CDR3: CASSLVMLGNLNTEAFF. The CDR3 DNA is TGTGCCAGCAGCTTGGTAATGTTGGGGAATTTGAACACTGAAGCTTTCTTT.